This T cell receptor beta chain appears in the sequencing data of a study of cytomegalovirus exposure and HLA in healthy donors. Study overall: The 100 million to 120 million unique TCR beta sequences, from about 190 million T cells, were found by an earlier analysis. Among the roughly 370 genotyped donors, about 81% were placed in the Caucasian-associated ancestry cluster.

V lost 5 bases to trimming and J lost 7 bases; unmatched junction nucleotides: 6. Germline V gene sequence: CDR1 LNHDA, CDR2 SQIVND (reference sequence). The CDR3 is 14 amino acids. Whole-study results and caveats: Most CMV-associated TCR beta chains were later found to appear HLA-restricted. TCR beta chains numbering 164 were designated cytomegalovirus-associated.

13 Jbeta primers and 60 Vbeta primers were used for the PCR. Sequencing used immunoSEQ multiplex PCR; TCRdb keeps in-frame clones, though not all of them. Of under 200,000 clones listed, 70% to 80% are singletons. As regards this clone: Its cognate antigen is unknown.

The chain employs TRBV19 and TRBJ2-1, with 9 bases matching TRBD2. The sequenced material came from PBMCs. This TCR was sampled from a middle-aged woman in good health and CMV-seronegative. The CDR3 protein is CASSQRTSANEQFF. CDR3 sequence (DNA): TGTGCCAGTAGTCAACGGACTAGCGCGAATGAGCAGTTCTTC.